This T cell receptor (beta chain) was identified in a study of blood T cell repertoires in COVID-19. V lost 3 bases and J 4 bases, leaving 7 bases between the germline ends. The CDR3 is 13 residues long. Profiled with immunoSEQ multiplex PCR; TCRdb holds only in-frame clones, not every one. The table includes around 250,000 clones, 85% detected once. The receptor comes from a man in his forties or fifties with active or convalescent COVID-19. The J gene is TRBJ2-1, the V gene TRBV12-3 or TRBV12-4; D not resolved. Sample: peripheral blood. Written as DNA, the CDR3 is TGTGCCAGCAGTTTCGCCGGGTACAATGAGCAGTTCTTC. Its translation: CASSFAGYNEQFF.